This TCR beta chain appears in the sequencing data of a study of graft-versus-host responses after intestinal transplantation. Study background: As for transplant type, recipients had multivisceral, liver-intestinal, or isolated intestinal grafts. Recipients across the board were started on anti-thymocyte globulin induction, then kept on tacrolimus and steroids for about three years.

Overall study results and limits: Early post-transplant HvG declines were associated with peak circulating GvH clone levels. Some GvH clones appeared in ileal mucosa or blood before recipient bone marrow.

Comment on this clone: What it binds is unknown.

Generated by immunoSEQ multiplex PCR, the TCRdb table keeps only in-frame clones and is missing some. The table records about 120,000 clones, roughly 93% of them present only once. This CDR3 comprises 16 residues. The V segment lost 6 bases and the J segment 1 base; nucleotides outside the gene matches: 12. Germline V gene lookup returns CDR1 SGDLS and CDR2 YYNGEE. This receptor was identified in a human donor who received an intestinal transplant. The sequencing here drew on unstimulated CD4+ T cells sorted from spleen or lymph node cells, taken before intestinal transplant. This sequence joins TRBV9 and TRBJ1-1, with TRBD1 matching over 7 bases. The CDR3 sequence: CASTTSPRGENTEAFF. The CDR3 DNA sequence: TGTGCCAGCACCACTTCACCCAGGGGGGAGAACACTGAAGCTTTCTTT.